Shown below are 22 T cell receptor beta chains from a single sample sequenced in a study of technical replicates of blood from several donors. Some clones are missing from TCRdb's copy, which holds only in-frame ones; the method was immunoSEQ multiplex PCR. The sample lists approximately 58,000 clones, 70% to 90% occurring once. Sequenced input: PBMCs. The receptors here all came from a human donor in good health. Some clones in this sample may be carry-over from other donors' samples.

The chain employs TRBV7-8 and TRBJ2-7; 7 bases align to TRBD2. Germline V gives CDR1 SGHVS, CDR2 FQNEAQ. The CDR3 covers 17 residues. V was pared by 5 bases and J by 2 bases, with 15 bases of the junction left unmatched. The CDR3 nucleotides read TGTGCCAGCAGCCCAAGGCAGCGGGATAATGGGGCCTACGAGCAGTACTTC. As protein: CASSPRQRDNGAYEQYF.

Here the CDR3 reads CASSVAGVAYNEQFF. In nucleotides, the CDR3 is TGTGCCAGCAGCGTAGCGGGAGTAGCCTACAATGAGCAGTTCTTC. J is TRBJ2-1 and V is TRBV11-2, with 9 bases that match TRBD2. CDR1 is SGHAT and CDR2 is FQNNGV in the germline V gene. V was clipped by 5 bases and J by 2 bases; unmatched bases: 4. CDR3 size: 15 residues.

The chain combines TRBV4-2 with TRBJ2-1; 7 nucleotides line up with TRBD2. The CDR3 loop spans 16 amino acids. V shed 4 bases and J 8 bases; nucleotides not matched to a gene: 14. Germline V gene data show CDR1 as LGHNA and CDR2 as YNFKEQ. The CDR3 loop is CASSPRAGEGFDEQFF. CDR3 sequence (DNA): TGTGCCAGCAGCCCCAGGGCGGGAGAGGGTTTTGATGAGCAGTTCTTC.

The genes are TRBV5-1 and TRBJ2-7, with D maybe TRBD2 (6 bases). Germline CDR1 SGHRS, CDR2 YFSETQ. V was pared by 4 bases and J by 4 bases, with 24 bases between. The CDR3 runs to 17 residues. The CDR3 DNA follows: TGCGCCAGCAGCAGTTCGGCGGGGACGAGACAACTTTACGAGCAGTACTTC. Amino acids: CASSSSAGTRQLYEQYF.

The rearrangement links TRBV10-3 to TRBJ2-7; D unclear. The CDR3 has 14 residues. The germline gives CDR1 ENHRY, CDR2 SYGVKD. Trimming removed 0 bases from V and 6 bases from J, with 12 bases in between. The CDR3 protein is CAISESLSGREQYF. CDR3 nucleotide sequence: TGTGCCATCAGTGAGTCTCTTTCGGGTCGCGAGCAGTACTTC.

There are a few counts of this clone. The chain links TRBV9 to TRBJ2-2; no reliable D call. This CDR3 has 13 residues. The ends were cut back, 5 bases at V and 5 bases at J, with 10 bases in the middle. Germline V gene data show CDR1 as SGDLS and CDR2 as YYNGEE. The CDR3 nucleotides read TGTGCCAGCAGTGGCAGGTTGACCGGGGAGCTGTTTTTT. This encodes CASSGRLTGELFF.

This clone has a handful of counts. The V call is TRBV6-5, the J call TRBJ2-1, with TRBD2 as a possible D gene (6 bases). The CDR3 length is 13 residues. The V end was cut by 6 bases, the J end by 7 bases, with 13 bases between. The germline CDR1 and CDR2 sequences are MNHEY and SVGAGI. DNA for the CDR3: TGTGCCAGCAGCCCCCCGGGGGTGAATGAGCAGTTCTTC. This encodes CASSPPGVNEQFF.

The chain carries TRBV14 and TRBJ1-1; no definite D call. Trimming left V 2 bases short and J 6 bases short, with 13 bases between. Germline values: CDR1 SGHDN, CDR2 FVKESK. This CDR3 is built from 14 residues. CDR3 DNA sequence: TGTGCCAGCAGCCAAATAACCTTGCGGGCTGAAGCTTTCTTT. This codes for CASSQITLRAEAFF.

This sequence joins TRBV10-3 and TRBJ2-1; perhaps TRBD2 as D (6 bases). Deletions cut 0 bases from V and 0 bases from J, with 12 bases between. Germline loops: CDR1 ENHRY, CDR2 SYGVKD. CDR3 length: 17 amino acids. The CDR3: CAISESGRESSYNEQFF. In nucleotides, the CDR3 is TGTGCCATCAGTGAGTCCGGGCGGGAAAGCTCCTACAATGAGCAGTTCTTC.

This clone has just one count. The chain recombines TRBV7-9 with TRBJ2-7; D remains ambiguous. Trimming stripped 4 bases from V and 6 bases from J, with 19 bases between. Germline V lookup: CDR1 SEHNR, CDR2 FQNEAQ (reference sequence). This CDR3 comprises 15 residues. CDR3 sequence: CASSSIPPPSGEQYF. The CDR3 DNA sequence: TGTGCCAGCAGCTCCATTCCCCCCCCGTCCGGCGAGCAGTACTTC.

The chain couples TRBV7-9 to TRBJ2-3; 11 bases fit TRBD2. The CDR3 has 14 residues. Germline loops: CDR1 SEHNR, CDR2 FQNEAQ (reference sequence). The V gene end was trimmed by 5 bases and the J gene end by 5 bases; junction bases not matched to a gene: 3. Written as DNA, the CDR3 is TGTGCCAGCAGCCTCGGACTAGCGGGAGATACGCAGTATTTT. This sequence encodes CASSLGLAGDTQYF.

The chain recombines TRBV7-2 with TRBJ1-2; the D is unclear. The germline CDR1 and CDR2 sequences are SGHTA and FQGNSA. This CDR3 is built from 12 residues. Trimming shortened V by 2 bases and J by 7 bases, and 8 bases separated the two germline ends. DNA for the CDR3: TGTGCCAGCAGCTTATACTCGGGTGGCTACACCTTC. This sequence encodes CASSLYSGGYTF.

The V call is TRBV7-2, the J call TRBJ2-3, with D possibly TRBD1 on 6 matching bases. V was cut by 5 bases and J by 0 bases, with 12 bases left in between. In germline, CDR1 is SGHTA, CDR2 FQGNSA. This CDR3 is built from 15 residues. Here the CDR3 DNA reads TGTGCCAGCAGCGTAAGAGGGGGAAGCACAGATACGCAGTATTTT. Translated: CASSVRGGSTDTQYF.

This rearrangement joins TRBV11-3 to TRBJ2-2; tentatively, D is TRBD2 (5 bases). Trimming pared 5 bases from V and 7 bases from J, leaving 14 bases between. The CDR3 has 14 residues. Germline V gives CDR1 SGHNT, CDR2 YENEEA. The chain's CDR3 is CASSVEGGSGELFF. CDR3 nucleotides: TGTGCCAGCAGCGTCGAGGGTGGTAGCGGGGAGCTGTTTTTT. The variable domain in full, completed from reference TRBV11-3 and TRBJ2-2, reads EAGVVQSPRYKIIEKKQPVAFWCNPISGHNTLYWYLQNLGQGPELLIRYENEEAVDDSQLPKDRFSAERLKGVDSTLKIQPAELGDSAVYLCASSVEGGSGELFFGEGSRLTVL.

CDR3: CASSVVPGQETQYF. The CDR3 DNA follows: TGTGCCAGCAGCGTAGTTCCAGGGCAAGAGACCCAGTACTTC. J is TRBJ2-5 and V is TRBV9, with a possible D match to TRBD1 (5 bases). The CDR3 sequence is 14 residues long. Germline lookup yields CDR1 SGDLS and CDR2 YYNGEE. Trimming shortened V by 0 bases and J by 2 bases, and 8 bases separated the two germline ends.

This rearrangement joins TRBV7-2 to TRBJ2-3; no clear D gene. This CDR3 region has 11 residues. CDR1 is SGHTA, CDR2 FQGNSA, per germline. V lost 5 bases, J lost 6 bases, and 6 bases lay in between. CDR3 protein: CASSGPDTQYF. As DNA, the CDR3 is TGTGCCAGCAGCGGGCCCGATACGCAGTATTTT. Looking up the rest from reference TRBV7-2 and TRBJ2-3 gives the full variable domain: GAGVSQSPSNKVTEKGKDVELRCDPISGHTALYWYRQSLGQGLEFLIYFQGNSAPDKSGLPSDRFSAERTGGSVSTLTIQRTQQEDSAVYLCASSGPDTQYFGPGTRLTVL.

This clone has just one count. The V call is TRBV4-1, the J call TRBJ2-7, with TRBD2 matching 10 bases. With 3 bases clipped from V and 1 base from J, the junction kept 3 bases outside the gene matches. This CDR3 region has 15 residues. Germline-derived CDR1 and CDR2 are MGHRA and YSYEKL. CDR3 amino acids: CASSHYSGGSYEQYF. CDR3 coding DNA: TGCGCCAGCAGCCACTATAGCGGGGGGTCCTACGAGCAGTACTTC.

The gene calls are TRBV9 and TRBJ1-6; 7 bases align to TRBD1. This CDR3 is 14 amino acids long. Germline trimming cut 4 bases from V and 7 bases from J; bases unmatched to any gene: 5. Per germline, CDR1 SGDLS and CDR2 YYNGEE. CDR3: CASSSGTVNSPLHF. CDR3 bases: TGTGCCAGCAGCTCAGGGACAGTGAATTCACCCCTCCACTTT. Full variable domain (remainder filled in from reference TRBV9 and TRBJ1-6): DSGVTQTPKHLITATGQRVTLRCSPRSGDLSVYWYQQSLDQGLQFLIQYYNGEERAKGNILERFSAQQFPDLHSELNLSSLELGDSALYFCASSSGTVNSPLHFGNGTRLTVT.

This clone was detected once. The CDR3 DNA is TGCGCCAGCAGCCAGGGCGCAGGGAAGACTAATGAAAAACTGTTTTTT. This codes for CASSQGAGKTNEKLFF. The chain joins TRBV4-1 to TRBJ1-4; perhaps TRBD1 as D (5 bases). Looked up from germline, CDR1 is MGHRA and CDR2 is YSYEKL. The CDR3 is made up of 16 amino acids. V lost 3 bases and J lost 2, with 13 bases in between.

The chain joins TRBV2 to TRBJ2-7; TRBD1 aligns across 10 bases. The trim removed 8 bases at V and 2 bases at J, leaving 6 bases unmatched. The CDR3 loop spans 14 amino acids. Germline values: CDR1 SNHLY, CDR2 FYNNEI. The CDR3: CASVRDRGPYEQYF. The CDR3 nucleotides are TGTGCCAGCGTACGGGACAGGGGCCCCTACGAGCAGTACTTC. The full variable domain, in which reference TRBV2 and TRBJ2-7 provide the parts outside the CDR3, is EPEVTQTPSHQVTQMGQEVILRCVPISNHLYFYWYRQILGQKVEFLVSFYNNEISEKSEIFDDQFSVERPDGSNFTLKIRSTKLEDSAMYFCASVRDRGPYEQYFGPGTRLTVT.

Of note for this clone: This same CDR3 is encoded by further DNA sequences in the sample. Written as DNA, the CDR3 is TGCGCCAGCAGCTTGTCGGGGGGCTACAATGAGCAGTTCTTC. Protein sequence: CASSLSGGYNEQFF. The rearrangement joins TRBV5-1 to TRBJ2-1; 7 bases agree with TRBD2. CDR3 length equals 14 residues. The V and J ends lost 1 base and 3 bases, in that order; junction bases with no gene match: 1. Germline V CDR1 and CDR2: SGHRS, YFSETQ.

The genes are TRBV5-1 and TRBJ2-7; tentative D call: TRBD2 (5 bases). The V end was cut by 0 bases, the J end by 2 bases, with 9 bases between. CDR1 and CDR2 from the germline V gene are SGHRS and YFSETQ. The CDR3 sequence is 14 residues long. The CDR3 is CASSLAGLPYEQYF. The CDR3 DNA reads TGCGCCAGCAGCTTGGCCGGACTCCCCTACGAGCAGTACTTC.